Sequencing of this T cell receptor beta chain was carried out in a study of blood T cell repertoires in COVID-19 (dated by TCRdb to the early 2020s). General notes on the study: The collaborator samples originated in the United States, Italy and Spain and spanned the acute and convalescent phases of COVID-19. The prospective study material was composed of cDNA or gDNA derived from T cells, B-cell-depleted T cells, or PBMCs. Deeply sampled blood TCRbeta repertoires from subjects exposed to, actively infected with, or recovered from COVID-19 were included in the dataset. The repertoires were made available in a free public database intended to serve as a resource for research on the immune response to SARS-CoV-2. Samples came from the ongoing ImmuneRACE study (first 160 participants) plus 1,254 subjects from 6 global collaborators. Sample metadata almost always included a de-identified subject ID, COVID-19 status, age in years and sex. Where available, HLA class I and class II types were obtained from metadata supplied by the sample provider rather than from assay-based typing.

Whole blood was collected in K2EDTA tubes by collaborating institutions according to the institutions' own protocols. For TCRbeta analysis, collaborators shipped samples as frozen whole blood, isolated PBMCs, or DNA extracted from either of those sample types. To note about this clone: Which antigen it targets is not known. The record has no base qualities; no much larger clone is one base away.

TCRbeta CDR3 regions were amplified from genomic DNA by means of the immunoSEQ Assay, a bias-controlled multiplex PCR. The source study handled its data this way. The number of nucleated cells in each sample was estimated by amplification of reference gene primers within the assay. To quantify the absolute abundance of each unique TCRbeta CDR3 rearrangement, sequence reads were collapsed and filtered. Productive Simpson clonality was computed per sample as the square root of Simpson's diversity index over productive rearrangements. The table comes from immuneACCESS by way of TCRdb, which keeps in-frame sequences with V and J called. Part of the clones is missing from these tables; in studies checked, under half for an unresolved V gene and the rest for unknown reasons. D and trimming come from the DNA, and the V and J calls and clone size come from that table. The sample table records fewer than 85,000 clones; about 85% of these occur just once. Of the sample, around a tenth is held by the ten largest clones.

In the germline V gene, CDR1 corresponds to SQVTM and CDR2 to ANQGSEA. Trimming takes 4 bases from V and 6 bases from J, and the germline ends sit 12 bases apart. Taken from cysteine to phenylalanine, the CDR3 has 12 residues. CDR3 DNA only is kept here, 36 bases in frame from base 1. Results the study describes overall, beyond this receptor: Clinical and demographic metadata were provided uncurated, with the amount varying by source and participant.

This sequence was found in a human donor in a cohort sampled during active COVID-19. Sequenced: peripheral blood. This chain is built from TRBV29-1 and TRBJ1-1; the D gene is possibly TRBD1, with 6 bases matching. The nucleotide sequence is given as TGCAGCGTTGGTAGTGGGGGCCCTGAAGCTTTCTTT. It encodes CSVGSGGPEAFF.